The clone carrying this T cell receptor beta chain was detected only a few times. The CDR3 extends over 15 amino acids. CDR1 is LNHDA and CDR2 is SQIVND in the germline V gene (reference sequence). V shed 6 bases and J 1 base; nucleotides not matched to a gene: 4. The data were obtained in a study of beta chain features in type 1 diabetes. The whole isolated RNA underwent reverse transcription, so sequencing captured expressed TCRB transcripts. The table came from immunoSEQ multiplex PCR; TCRdb's copy has only in-frame clones and leaves some out. The sample comprises approximately 120,000 clones, less than 40% of which are singletons, and approximately 0.065% rests with the top ten.

V gene TRBV19 combines with J gene TRBJ2-2; 8 bases match TRBD1. The sequencing input was stem cell memory CD4+ T cells from blood. This receptor was taken from a woman aged 18-35 years in good health. The CDR3 is CASRRGTGNTGELFF. Here the CDR3 DNA reads TGTGCCAGTAGGCGTGGGACAGGGAACACCGGGGAGCTGTTTTTT. The variable domain in full, completed from reference TRBV19 and TRBJ2-2, reads DGGITQSPKYLFRKEGQNVTLSCEQNLNHDAMYWYRQDPGQGLRLIYYSQIVNDFQKGDIAEGYSVSREKKESFPLTVTSAQKNPTAFYLCASRRGTGNTGELFFGEGSRLTVL.